What follows is one T cell receptor beta chain and its context. This clone has a handful of counts. Its target antigen remains unknown. No quality values exist for individual bases; no much larger clone is one base distant. In the prospective study, participants were about 18 to 89 years old, resided in 25 or so geographic areas of the United States, and were enrolled through a virtual design. To assign participants to cohorts, the prospective study relied on clinical history that participants themselves reported in a screening survey and a study questionnaire. ImmuneRACE Cohort 3 recovered participants were defined by two consecutive negative NP/OP PCR tests, healthcare professional clearance, or symptom resolution. In the prospective study, whole blood, serum and a nasopharyngeal or oropharyngeal swab were collected from each participant by mobile phlebotomists. Over a roughly 2-month period, participants in the prospective study had the option of providing additional blood draws and questionnaires. Prospective study blood samples were shipped either frozen or at room temperature before DNA extraction.

This sample is drawn from a study of blood T cell repertoires in COVID-19 (dated by TCRdb to about 2020). Regarding the complete study: Samples from collaborators originated in the United States, Italy and Spain and spanned both the acute and convalescent phases of COVID-19. The prospective study material was composed of cDNA or gDNA derived from T cells, B-cell-depleted T cells, or PBMCs. The repertoires were released in a freely available public database intended as a resource for research on the immune response to SARS-CoV-2. Where available, HLA class I and class II types were obtained from metadata supplied by the sample provider rather than from assay-based typing. Subjects who had been exposed to COVID-19, were actively infected with it, or had recovered from it provided the deeply sampled blood TCRbeta repertoires that made up the dataset. Sample metadata almost always included a de-identified subject ID, COVID-19 status, age in years and sex. Samples were obtained from the ongoing ImmuneRACE study (first 160 participants) and from some 1,300 subjects provided by 6 global collaborators.

General findings and caveats noted by the study authors: Clinical and demographic metadata were provided uncurated, with the amount varying by source and participant.

TCRbeta CDR3 regions were amplified from genomic DNA using the immunoSEQ Assay, a bias-controlled multiplex PCR. Processing in the source paper ran as follows. The number of nucleated cells in each sample was estimated by amplification of reference gene primers within the assay. To quantify the absolute abundance of each unique TCRbeta CDR3 rearrangement, sequence reads were collapsed and filtered. For each sample, productive Simpson clonality was calculated as the square root of Simpson's diversity index across productive rearrangements. TCRdb provides this immuneACCESS table in a form limited to in-frame rearrangements. Some clones are lacking; in checked studies, under half of them reflect an unresolved V gene, and why the rest are absent is not known. V, J and clone size are taken as reported in that table, and D and trimming were inferred from the DNA itself. Present in this sample are around 120,000 clones, 86% of which were seen just once. The leading ten clones occupy about 2.5% of the sample.

This TCR derives from a woman in her 50s who had recovered from COVID-19. What was sequenced was PBMCs or T cells enriched from blood (not recorded which).

CDR3 reads: CASSQLPGLATETQYF. The DNA sequence reads TGTGCCAGCAGCCAATTACCGGGACTAGCGACAGAGACCCAGTACTTC. The rearranged chain carries TRBV3-1 (or the pseudogene TRBV3-2) and TRBJ2-5; 10 bases in between match TRBD2. Clipping removes 2 bases from V and 4 bases from J, with 7 as the unmatched junction base count. Reading from cysteine to phenylalanine, the CDR3 counts 16 amino acids. Only the CDR3 part of the read is kept: 48 bases, read in frame from the first base. CDR1 and CDR2 (LGHDT, YNNKEL) derive from the germline V gene (reference sequence).